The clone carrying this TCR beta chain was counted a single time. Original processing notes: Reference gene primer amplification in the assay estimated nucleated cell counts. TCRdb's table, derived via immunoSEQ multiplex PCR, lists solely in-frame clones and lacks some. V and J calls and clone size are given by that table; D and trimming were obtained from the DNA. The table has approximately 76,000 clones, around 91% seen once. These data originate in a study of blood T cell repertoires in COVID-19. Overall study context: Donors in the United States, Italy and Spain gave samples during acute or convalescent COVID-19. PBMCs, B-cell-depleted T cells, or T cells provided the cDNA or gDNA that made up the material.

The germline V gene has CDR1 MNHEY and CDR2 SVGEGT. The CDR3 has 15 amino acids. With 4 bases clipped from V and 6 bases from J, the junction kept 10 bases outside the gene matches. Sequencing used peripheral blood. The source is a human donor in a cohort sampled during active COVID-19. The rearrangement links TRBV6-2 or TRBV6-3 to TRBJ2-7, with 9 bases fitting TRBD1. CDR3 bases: TGTGCCAGCAGTTTCAGACAGGGGGTTCGGATCGAGCAGTACTTC. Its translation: CASSFRQGVRIEQYF.